The clone carrying this TCR beta chain is a singleton in its sample. Its specificity is unknown. This entry is derived from a study of shared clonotypes between healthy human individuals. Overall study results and limits: Lower generation probabilities were found for non-shared clonotypes than for those shared by all four donors.

J lost 2 bases, V lost 6 bases, and 6 bases had no gene match. Looked up from germline, CDR1 is MDHEN and CDR2 is SYDVKM. The CDR3 is made up of 16 amino acids. Using immunoSEQ multiplex PCR, the repertoire was profiled, and TCRdb retains in-frame clones only, with some absent. The sample has 2 million to 2.5 million clones; roughly 93% are singletons. All the donors were Caucasian adults who lived in Nashville, Tennessee. The gene calls are TRBV28 and TRBJ1-3; 11 nucleotides agree with TRBD1. Sequenced: naive CD4+ T cells from PBMCs. Specified subset: CD45RA+ positively selected. This receptor was taken from a young man in good health. Some clones in this sample may be carry-over from other donors' samples. CDR3 in amino acids: CASREPGQGAGNTIYF. Written as DNA, the CDR3 is TGTGCCAGCAGGGAACCGGGACAGGGGGCTGGAAACACCATATATTTT. The full variable domain, its missing parts supplied by reference TRBV28 and TRBJ1-3, is DVKVTQSSRYLVKRTGEKVFLECVQDMDHENMFWYRQDPGLGLRLIYFSYDVKMKEKGDIPEGYSVSREKKERFSLILESASTNQTSMYLCASREPGQGAGNTIYFGEGSWLTVV.